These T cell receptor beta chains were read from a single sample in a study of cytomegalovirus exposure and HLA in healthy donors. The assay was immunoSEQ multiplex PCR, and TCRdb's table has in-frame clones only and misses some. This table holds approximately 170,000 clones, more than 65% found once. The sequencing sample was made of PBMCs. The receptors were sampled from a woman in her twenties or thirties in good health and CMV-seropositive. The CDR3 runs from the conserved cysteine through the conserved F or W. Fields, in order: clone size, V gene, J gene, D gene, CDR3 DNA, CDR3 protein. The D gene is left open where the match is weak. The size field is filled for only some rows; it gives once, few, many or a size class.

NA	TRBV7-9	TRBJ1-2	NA	TGTGCCAGCGCTAAGGCGGACAAGAGGGGCTACACCTTC	CASAKADKRGYTF
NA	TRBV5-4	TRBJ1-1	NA	TGTGCCAGCATTCTCAATGGACACCCGTCTTTTTGGGCTTTCTTT	CASILNGHPSFWAFF
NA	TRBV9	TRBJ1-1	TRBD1	TGTGCCAGCAGCGTCGCACAGGGGGCTGGCCCTAACACTGAAGCTTTCTTT	CASSVAQGAGPNTEAFF
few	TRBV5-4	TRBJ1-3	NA	TGTGCCAGCAGCCTACAGGGACGGGGAAACACCATATATTTT	CASSLQGRGNTIYF
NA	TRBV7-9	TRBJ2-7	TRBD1	TGTGCCAGCAGCTTTTCGACAGGGGAGTACGAGCAGTACTTC	CASSFSTGEYEQYF
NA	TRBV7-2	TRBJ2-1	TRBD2	TGTGCCAGCAGCTTAGCAGGACCTAGCGGGAGGGCCTACAATGAGCAGTTCTTC	CASSLAGPSGRAYNEQFF
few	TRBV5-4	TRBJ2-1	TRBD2	TGTGCCAGCAGCCACGAGCGGGAGGGCCGCAATGAGCAGTTCTTC	CASSHEREGRNEQFF
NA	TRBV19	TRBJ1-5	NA	TGTGCCAGTAGTAATACGGACATCCCCTATCCCAATCAGCCCCAGCATTTT	CASSNTDIPYPNQPQHF
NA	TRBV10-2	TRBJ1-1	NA	TGCGCCACCCTCGGGGGGGGTGGGTGGACTGAAGCTTTCTTT	CATLGGGGWTEAFF
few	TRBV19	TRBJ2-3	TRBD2	TGTGCCAGCAGGGACTACAGCACAGATACGCAGTATTTT	CASRDYSTDTQYF
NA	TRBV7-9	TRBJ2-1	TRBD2	TGTGCCAGCAGTTATCCGAGCGGGAGTTTCTCCTACAATGAGCAGTTCTTC	CASSYPSGSFSYNEQFF
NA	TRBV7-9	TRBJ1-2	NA	TGTGCCAGCAGCTCCACAGTGATTTCGACCGGGGATGGCTACACCTTC	CASSSTVISTGDGYTF
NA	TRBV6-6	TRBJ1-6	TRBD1	TGTGCCAGCAGTTCGGGACAGCGTAATTCACCCCTCCACTTT	CASSSGQRNSPLHF
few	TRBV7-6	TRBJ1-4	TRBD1	TGTGCCAGCAGCTTACGGCAGGGGGCTGCAACTAATGAAAAACTGTTTTTT	CASSLRQGAATNEKLFF
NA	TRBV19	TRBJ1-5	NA	TGTGCCAGTATAGGGGGGGCAGGCAATCAGCCCCAGCATTTT	CASIGGAGNQPQHF